Listed below are T cell receptor beta chains from one sample, sequenced in a study of response to subunit inactivated influenza vaccine. One entry per CDR3 protein, called by TCRdb with MiXCR from the RT-PCR reads. The sample includes about 500,000 distinct CDR3 sequences, approximately 17% of them seen just once. This specimen was CD4+ T cells sorted from PBMCs, taken 23 months after vaccination. These receptors all come from a man aged 45-69 years who received an inactivated influenza vaccine. Each CDR3 is given with its conserved first and last residue. The order of the fields is clone size, J gene, D gene, V gene, CDR3 protein, CDR3 DNA. A D gene is named only where the DNA matches it firmly. Expanded clones are given a class, and other clones once, few, many or no size at all.

clone_size: few; j_call: TRBJ2-2; d_call: .; v_call: TRBV7-9; cdr3_aa: CASSPTVGGYGGELFF; cdr3_nt: TGTGCCAGCAGCCCCACTGTGGGGGGCTACGGCGGGGAGCTGTTTTTT
clone_size: .; j_call: TRBJ2-2; d_call: TRBD1; v_call: TRBV28; cdr3_aa: CASSFRQGAGTGELFF; cdr3_nt: TGTGCCAGCAGTTTTCGGCAGGGGGCAGGCACCGGGGAGCTGTTTTTT
clone_size: few; j_call: TRBJ2-1; d_call: TRBD1; v_call: TRBV12-3/TRBV12-4; cdr3_aa: CASRPGWTGYNEQFF; cdr3_nt: TGTGCCAGCAGGCCCGGGTGGACAGGGTACAATGAGCAGTTCTTC
clone_size: few; j_call: TRBJ1-2; d_call: TRBD1; v_call: TRBV10-3; cdr3_aa: CAISNGTGPYGYTF; cdr3_nt: TGTGCCATCAGTAACGGGACAGGGCCCTATGGCTACACCTTC
clone_size: .; j_call: TRBJ2-5; d_call: TRBD1; v_call: TRBV9; cdr3_aa: CASSVGPGTGFQETQYF; cdr3_nt: TGTGCCAGCAGCGTAGGCCCAGGGACAGGGTTTCAGGAGACCCAGTACTTC
clone_size: .; j_call: TRBJ2-2; d_call: .; v_call: TRBV5-5; cdr3_aa: CASRGGQSNTGELFF; cdr3_nt: TGTGCCAGCAGGGGAGGTCAGTCGAACACCGGGGAGCTGTTTTTT
clone_size: few; j_call: TRBJ2-7; d_call: TRBD1; v_call: TRBV12-3/TRBV12-4; cdr3_aa: CASSLRGQDYEQYF; cdr3_nt: TGTGCCAGCAGTTTAAGGGGACAGGATTACGAGCAGTACTTC
clone_size: .; j_call: TRBJ2-5; d_call: TRBD2; v_call: TRBV29-1; cdr3_aa: CSVEAGGETQYF; cdr3_nt: TGCAGCGTTGAAGCGGGGGGAGAGACCCAGTACTTC
clone_size: .; j_call: TRBJ2-7; d_call: .; v_call: TRBV20-1; cdr3_aa: CSAIRDGSSYEQYF; cdr3_nt: TGCAGTGCTATACGGGACGGATCATCCTACGAGCAGTACTTC
clone_size: few; j_call: TRBJ2-4; d_call: TRBD2; v_call: TRBV6-5; cdr3_aa: CASSYSSSGGALAKNIQYF; cdr3_nt: TGTGCCAGCAGTTACTCCTCTAGCGGGGGGGCTCTAGCCAAAAACATTCAGTACTTC
clone_size: .; j_call: TRBJ1-4; d_call: TRBD1; v_call: TRBV2; cdr3_aa: CATQRDRFNEKLFF; cdr3_nt: TGTGCCACCCAGAGGGACAGGTTTAATGAAAAACTGTTTTTT
clone_size: .; j_call: TRBJ2-1; d_call: TRBD2; v_call: TRBV4-3; cdr3_aa: CASSQQAAGAYNEQFF; cdr3_nt: TGCGCCAGCAGCCAGCAGGCGGCGGGAGCTTACAATGAGCAGTTCTTC
clone_size: few; j_call: TRBJ2-5; d_call: TRBD1; v_call: TRBV27; cdr3_aa: CASSLRWDRGKGETQYF; cdr3_nt: TGTGCCAGCAGTTTGAGGTGGGACAGGGGCAAAGGAGAGACCCAGTACTTC
clone_size: .; j_call: TRBJ1-2; d_call: .; v_call: TRBV20-1; cdr3_aa: CSAQTGPYGYTF; cdr3_nt: TGCAGTGCTCAAACAGGGCCGTATGGCTACACCTTC
clone_size: many; j_call: TRBJ2-3; d_call: TRBD1; v_call: TRBV12-3/TRBV12-4; cdr3_aa: CASRGQGGTDTQYF; cdr3_nt: TGTGCCAGCAGAGGACAGGGGGGCACAGATACGCAGTATTTT
clone_size: few; j_call: TRBJ2-1; d_call: .; v_call: TRBV30; cdr3_aa: CAWSRGEDNEQFF; cdr3_nt: TGTGCCTGGAGTCGGGGAGAAGACAATGAGCAGTTCTTC
clone_size: .; j_call: TRBJ2-5; d_call: TRBD1; v_call: TRBV6-1; cdr3_aa: CASRNRGSGETQYF; cdr3_nt: TGTGCCAGCAGGAACAGGGGTTCGGGAGAGACCCAGTACTTC
clone_size: few; j_call: TRBJ1-2; d_call: TRBD1; v_call: TRBV6-1; cdr3_aa: CASSEPGTGGGYTF; cdr3_nt: TGTGCCAGCAGTGAGCCCGGGACAGGGGGCGGCTACACCTTC
clone_size: many; j_call: TRBJ1-1; d_call: .; v_call: TRBV5-8; cdr3_aa: CASSLGMNTEAFF; cdr3_nt: TGTGCCAGCAGTTTAGGGATGAACACTGAAGCTTTCTTT
clone_size: .; j_call: TRBJ2-1; d_call: TRBD2; v_call: TRBV24-1; cdr3_aa: CATSNPLLAGGNNEQFF; cdr3_nt: TGTGCCACCAGCAACCCCCTCCTAGCGGGGGGGAACAATGAGCAGTTCTTC
clone_size: many; j_call: TRBJ2-1; d_call: TRBD1; v_call: TRBV12-3/TRBV12-4; cdr3_aa: CASRYTGTGNNEQFF; cdr3_nt: TGTGCCAGCAGGTATACGGGGACAGGGAACAATGAGCAGTTCTTC
clone_size: many; j_call: TRBJ2-1; d_call: TRBD2; v_call: TRBV27; cdr3_aa: CASSSRTSGGNEQFF; cdr3_nt: TGTGCCAGCAGCTCCCGGACTAGCGGGGGAAATGAGCAGTTCTTC
clone_size: .; j_call: TRBJ2-5; d_call: .; v_call: TRBV28; cdr3_aa: CASSSASQETQYF; cdr3_nt: TGTGCCAGCAGTTCGGCTTCGCAAGAGACCCAGTACTTC
clone_size: few; j_call: TRBJ2-3; d_call: TRBD2; v_call: TRBV2; cdr3_aa: CASTVGTSGGAQYF; cdr3_nt: TGTGCCAGCACGGTGGGGACTAGCGGAGGAGCGCAGTATTTT
clone_size: few; j_call: TRBJ2-2; d_call: TRBD1; v_call: TRBV6-2/TRBV6-3; cdr3_aa: CASSIQGAGELFF; cdr3_nt: TGTGCCAGCAGTATACAGGGGGCCGGGGAGCTGTTTTTT
clone_size: many; j_call: TRBJ2-1; d_call: TRBD1; v_call: TRBV3-1; cdr3_aa: CASSQDWDSLNYNEQFF; cdr3_nt: TGTGCCAGCAGCCAAGATTGGGACAGTTTAAACTACAATGAGCAGTTCTTC
clone_size: few; j_call: TRBJ1-1; d_call: .; v_call: TRBV25-1; cdr3_aa: CASSDSGNHNTEAFF; cdr3_nt: TGTGCCAGCAGTGATTCAGGGAACCATAACACTGAAGCTTTCTTT
clone_size: few; j_call: TRBJ2-7; d_call: TRBD2; v_call: TRBV5-1; cdr3_aa: CASSQFERGFEQYF; cdr3_nt: TGCGCCAGCAGCCAGTTTGAGCGGGGTTTCGAGCAGTACTTC
clone_size: many; j_call: TRBJ2-2; d_call: .; v_call: TRBV6-6; cdr3_aa: CASRLSNTGELFF; cdr3_nt: TGTGCCAGCCGGCTCTCGAACACCGGGGAGCTGTTTTTT
clone_size: .; j_call: TRBJ2-7; d_call: .; v_call: TRBV6-2/TRBV6-3; cdr3_aa: CASRPPNNYKQYF; cdr3_nt: TGTGCCAGCAGACCCCCCAACAACTATAAACAGTACTTC
clone_size: few; j_call: TRBJ2-4; d_call: .; v_call: TRBV12-3/TRBV12-4; cdr3_aa: CASSLTNIQYF; cdr3_nt: TGTGCCAGCAGTCTCACGAACATTCAGTACTTC
clone_size: few; j_call: TRBJ1-6; d_call: .; v_call: TRBV7-3; cdr3_aa: CASSTGSPGAPLHF; cdr3_nt: TGTGCCAGCAGTACAGGAAGCCCGGGAGCGCCCCTCCACTTT
clone_size: few; j_call: TRBJ2-1; d_call: .; v_call: TRBV10-3; cdr3_aa: CAIAPREREQFF; cdr3_nt: TGTGCCATCGCGCCCCGGGAACGTGAGCAGTTCTTC
clone_size: .; j_call: TRBJ2-1; d_call: TRBD2; v_call: TRBV7-9; cdr3_aa: CASSLGGASGSTNEQFF; cdr3_nt: TGTGCCAGCAGCTTAGGCGGCGCCAGCGGGAGTACTAATGAGCAGTTCTTC
clone_size: .; j_call: TRBJ1-1; d_call: .; v_call: TRBV5-6; cdr3_aa: CATGPRALMNTEAFF; cdr3_nt: TGTGCCACCGGCCCCCGGGCCTTGATGAACACTGAAGCTTTCTTT
clone_size: .; j_call: TRBJ1-6; d_call: .; v_call: TRBV11-2; cdr3_aa: CASSARLDSPLHF; cdr3_nt: TGTGCCAGCAGCGCCCGTCTTGATTCACCCCTCCACTTT
clone_size: .; j_call: TRBJ1-4; d_call: .; v_call: TRBV20-1; cdr3_aa: CSASRKGIATNEKLFF; cdr3_nt: TGCAGTGCTTCTAGGAAAGGGATCGCGACTAATGAAAAACTGTTTTTT
clone_size: .; j_call: TRBJ2-1; d_call: TRBD2; v_call: TRBV5-1; cdr3_aa: CASSFLTSGRRNEQFF; cdr3_nt: TGCGCCAGCAGCTTCCTCACTAGCGGGAGACGCAATGAGCAGTTCTTC
clone_size: .; j_call: TRBJ2-1; d_call: TRBD2; v_call: TRBV15; cdr3_aa: CATSSGGLAGVDEQFF; cdr3_nt: TGTGCCACCAGCAGTGGGGGACTAGCGGGAGTGGATGAGCAGTTCTTC
clone_size: .; j_call: TRBJ1-3; d_call: .; v_call: TRBV4-2; cdr3_aa: CASSQEDSNSGNTIYF; cdr3_nt: TGTGCCAGCAGCCAAGAAGACAGCAACTCTGGAAACACCATATATTTT
clone_size: .; j_call: TRBJ2-4; d_call: TRBD2; v_call: TRBV20-1; cdr3_aa: CSARGTSGPGASF; cdr3_nt: TGCAGTGCTAGGGGGACTAGCGGGCCCGGAGCTTCGTTC
clone_size: .; j_call: TRBJ1-4; d_call: .; v_call: TRBV5-1; cdr3_aa: CASRNFGARFATNEKLFF; cdr3_nt: TGCGCCAGCAGAAACTTCGGGGCCCGCTTTGCAACTAATGAAAAACTGTTTTTT
clone_size: .; j_call: TRBJ2-1; d_call: .; v_call: TRBV28; cdr3_aa: CASTSAARNEQFF; cdr3_nt: TGTGCCAGCACTAGTGCAGCTAGGAATGAGCAGTTCTTC
clone_size: .; j_call: TRBJ2-4; d_call: .; v_call: TRBV12-3/TRBV12-4; cdr3_aa: CASSFAGRIAKNIQYF; cdr3_nt: TGTGCCAGCAGTTTCGCGGGGCGGATAGCCAAAAACATTCAGTACTTC
clone_size: few; j_call: TRBJ2-3; d_call: TRBD2; v_call: TRBV5-1; cdr3_aa: CASSFASGSSDTQYF; cdr3_nt: TGCGCCAGCAGCTTCGCTAGCGGGAGCTCAGATACGCAGTATTTT
clone_size: few; j_call: TRBJ1-1; d_call: .; v_call: TRBV7-2; cdr3_aa: CASSLSSGRRNTEAFF; cdr3_nt: TGTGCCAGCAGCCTAAGCTCGGGGCGGCGGAACACTGAAGCTTTCTTT
clone_size: .; j_call: TRBJ1-5; d_call: .; v_call: TRBV27; cdr3_aa: CASSLTRREPNQPQHF; cdr3_nt: TGTGCCAGCAGTTTAACTCGCAGGGAGCCCAATCAGCCCCAGCATTTT
clone_size: few; j_call: TRBJ2-7; d_call: .; v_call: TRBV7-8; cdr3_aa: CASSLTGLGYEQYF; cdr3_nt: TGTGCCAGCAGCTTAACGGGCTTGGGCTACGAGCAGTACTTC
clone_size: few; j_call: TRBJ2-7; d_call: .; v_call: TRBV10-3; cdr3_aa: CAISGGIASTYEQYF; cdr3_nt: TGTGCCATCAGTGGGGGCATCGCCTCTACCTACGAGCAGTACTTC
clone_size: .; j_call: TRBJ2-4; d_call: TRBD1; v_call: TRBV28; cdr3_aa: CASSLPIQGSQYF; cdr3_nt: TGTGCCAGCAGTTTACCTATACAGGGGTCCCAGTACTTC
clone_size: few; j_call: TRBJ2-4; d_call: .; v_call: TRBV5-1; cdr3_aa: CASSLEVSSKNIQYF; cdr3_nt: TGCGCCAGCAGCTTGGAAGTCAGTTCCAAAAACATTCAGTACTTC
clone_size: few; j_call: TRBJ2-2; d_call: .; v_call: TRBV4-1; cdr3_aa: CASSQDYFSGELFF; cdr3_nt: TGCGCCAGCAGCCAGGACTATTTTTCCGGGGAGCTGTTTTTT
clone_size: many; j_call: TRBJ1-4; d_call: TRBD1; v_call: TRBV29-1; cdr3_aa: CSVAGGKGGNEKLFF; cdr3_nt: TGCAGCGTTGCAGGGGGAAAAGGTGGTAATGAAAAACTGTTTTTT
clone_size: many; j_call: TRBJ2-2; d_call: .; v_call: TRBV15; cdr3_aa: CATSRDPQGELFF; cdr3_nt: TGTGCCACCAGCAGAGATCCCCAAGGGGAGCTGTTTTTT